This TCR beta chain is from a study of shared clonotypes between healthy human individuals. Points from the study as a whole: Sampling covered blood only; tissue repertoires likely differ.

Losses at the gene ends were 5 bases for V and 5 bases for J; bases not matched to a gene: 12. The CDR3 sequence is 17 residues long. Germline loops: CDR1 SEHNR, CDR2 FQNEAQ (reference sequence). The authors ran unsorted PBMC replicate PCRs on about 320 ng DNA, tens of thousands of T cell genomes. Measured with immunoSEQ multiplex PCR; TCRdb has only the in-frame clones, and not every one. Among about 530,000 clones listed, nearly 80% were seen once. This clone was seen only a few times. Its antigen is not known. Some 92 million PBMCs per unsorted sample were used for genomic DNA. The receptor was derived from a woman aged 40-49 years in good health. Some clones in this sample may be carry-over from other donors' samples. The sequenced sample consisted of PBMCs. This chain connects TRBV7-9 to TRBJ2-7; 13 nucleotides match TRBD2. CDR3 sequence reads: CASSAGLAGAENHEQYF. CDR3 nucleotides: TGTGCCAGCAGCGCAGGACTAGCGGGAGCGGAAAACCACGAGCAGTACTTC.